This TCR beta chain was identified in a study of neurological immune-mediated disorders. Study background: Relapsing-remitting disease was seen in most of the roughly 34 multiple sclerosis patients, and secondary progressive disease was seen in 3.

Study conclusions and caveats: HTLV-1-associated myelopathy had the most TCR clonal expansion, while multiple sclerosis had the least, a level that fell below healthy controls.

Trimming removed 5 bases at V and 2 bases at J, with 9 bases between. The CDR3 is 14 amino acids. At least ten counts were recorded for this clonotype. What it binds is not known. As for the cDNA, it was generated by 5'RACE with 10-nucleotide random UMIs. TCRdb re-analysed the 5' RACE reads in MiXCR, keeping a single row per CDR3 protein. The table lists 84,000 or so distinct CDR3 sequences, around 4.5% of them singletons. Time point denoted: longitudinal time-point 3. The rearrangement uses TRBV12-3 or TRBV12-4 and TRBJ2-2; unclear D gene. This sequence was found in a woman aged 55-69 years with multiple sclerosis. Material: PBMCs. CDR3 DNA: TGTGCCAGCAGTCCCCTAGAAAACACCGGGGAGCTGTTTTTT. It encodes CASSPLENTGELFF.